These 15 T cell receptor beta chains originate from one sample sequenced in a study of blood T cell repertoires in COVID-19 (dated by TCRdb to the early 2020s). Library method: the immunoSEQ multiplex PCR assay. This immuneACCESS table, as held by TCRdb, lists in-frame sequences with V and J called but not all clones. Of the missing ones, under half trace to an unresolved V gene in checked studies; the others have no known cause. The sample table shows 80,000 to 100,000 clones, and 65% to 90% are seen once. The top ten clones comprise roughly 15% of the sample. The source material was peripheral blood. These receptors were taken from a woman older than 75 with active or convalescent COVID-19.

This chain joins TRBV7-2 and TRBJ2-5; a weak D match, TRBD2 (5 bases). The germline V gene has CDR1 SGHTA and CDR2 FQGNSA. The CDR3 has 12 residues. V was clipped by 8 bases and J by 5 bases, with 12 bases between them. CDR3 sequence (DNA): TGTGCCAGCGGGTGGGAGAGGGAGACCCAGTACTTC. This encodes CASGWERETQYF.

This sequence joins TRBV2 and TRBJ2-7, with 7 bases aligning to TRBD1. Unmatched junction bases numbered 11, after V lost 8 bases and J lost 1 base. Germline loops: CDR1 SNHLY, CDR2 FYNNEI. CDR3 size: 15 residues. The CDR3 nucleotides read TGTGCCAGCGTCATCGGACAGGAGGCATCCTACGAGCAGTACTTC. This codes for CASVIGQEASYEQYF.

In DNA, the CDR3 is TGTGCCAGCAGCCAAAGCGCCTCTAGCGGGAGGGCCCGGGAGCAGTACTTC. This encodes CASSQSASSGRAREQYF. The chain has TRBV14 and TRBJ2-7; 12 nucleotides agree with TRBD2. The CDR3 runs 17 residues. J gave up 7 bases and V 2 bases, and 12 bases lay outside the gene matches. The germline V gene encodes CDR1 SGHDN and CDR2 FVKESK.

The chain recombines TRBV18 with TRBJ1-3; the match to TRBD1 covers 10 bases. The CDR3 spans 19 residues. Germline V gene lookup returns CDR1 KGHSH and CDR2 LQKENI. Trimming cost V 4 bases and J 0 bases; bases outside gene matches: 12. The CDR3 reads CASSLDRGQTASSGNTIYF. The CDR3 nucleotides read TGTGCCAGCTCACTCGACAGGGGGCAAACTGCGAGCTCTGGAAACACCATATATTTT.

The J gene is TRBJ2-3, the V gene TRBV28; 15 nucleotides line up with TRBD2. This CDR3 has 17 amino acids. V dropped 4 bases and J dropped 6; count of bases not matched to a gene: 8. From germline, CDR1 is MDHEN and CDR2 SYDVKM. CDR3 in DNA: TGTGCCAGCAGTTACGGACTAGCGGGAGGGCCGAGGGATACGCAGTATTTT. The encoded protein is CASSYGLAGGPRDTQYF.

The J gene is TRBJ2-7, the V gene TRBV6-5, with TRBD1 as a possible D gene (6 bases). The CDR3 is made up of 13 amino acids. The V end was cut by 8 bases, the J end by 0 bases, with 11 bases between. Germline CDR1 reads MNHEY; CDR2 reads SVGAGI. The CDR3 is CASFGTNSYEQYF. CDR3 DNA: TGTGCCAGCTTCGGGACAAACTCCTACGAGCAGTACTTC.

V gene TRBV6-5 combines with J gene TRBJ2-4; 8 nucleotides line up with TRBD1. The CDR3 totals 13 residues. V lost 5 bases, J lost 7 bases, and 4 bases stayed unmatched. Per the germline V gene, CDR1 is MNHEY and CDR2 is SVGAGI. This CDR3 is CASSRTGTNIQYF. In DNA form, the CDR3 reads TGTGCCAGCAGTCGGACAGGGACCAACATTCAGTACTTC.

There are a few counts of this clone. The chain has TRBV6-5 and TRBJ1-1, with D possibly TRBD1 on 6 matching bases. This CDR3 has 16 residues. V lost 2 bases and J 2 bases, leaving 15 bases between the germline ends. Germline V gene sequence: CDR1 MNHEY, CDR2 SVGAGI. The DNA for the CDR3 is TGTGCCAGCAGTTACGAGCCCACAGGGAAAAACACTGAAGCTTTCTTT. This encodes CASSYEPTGKNTEAFF.

This clone is judged medium-sized. The rearrangement links TRBV6-4 to TRBJ2-7, with D possibly matching TRBD2 (6 bases). CDR1 MRHNA and CDR2 SNTAGT come from the germline V gene. CDR3 length equals 13 residues. V was pared by 5 bases and J by 6 bases, with 14 bases between. CDR3 DNA: TGTGCCAGCAGTCCCAGGGAGGAGGGCGAGCAGTACTTC. This gives the protein CASSPREEGEQYF.

This chain links TRBV7-3 with TRBJ2-7; TRBD1 matches 8 bases. CDR1 is SGHTA and CDR2 is FQGTGA in the germline V gene. V gave up 1 base and J gave up 5 bases; unmatched junction bases: 4. CDR3 length: 14 amino acids. The DNA of the CDR3 is TGTGCCAGCAGCTTAAGGCAGGGGGCTAACGAGCAGTACTTC. It translates to CASSLRQGANEQYF.

This clone was counted a few times. This rearrangement joins TRBV7-9 to TRBJ2-7, with D possibly TRBD1 on 6 matching bases. The V and J ends lost 1 base and 0 bases respectively, with 16 bases between them. The germline gives CDR1 SEHNR, CDR2 FQNEAQ (reference sequence). The CDR3 runs 17 residues. Written as DNA, the CDR3 is TGTGCCAGCAGCTTAGGCTCGGACAGCCAGATCTCCTACGAGCAGTACTTC. Protein sequence: CASSLGSDSQISYEQYF.

The chain recombines TRBV27 with TRBJ2-1; TRBD1 might be the D (5 bases). V lost 5 bases and J 5 bases, leaving 10 bases between the germline ends. Germline V gene lookup returns CDR1 MNHEY and CDR2 SMNVEV (reference sequence). CDR3 length: 13 amino acids. The CDR3 loop is CASSPRQHNEQFF. CDR3 sequence (DNA): TGTGCCAGCAGTCCGCGACAGCACAATGAGCAGTTCTTC.

The chain combines TRBV6-2 or TRBV6-3 with TRBJ1-4; perhaps TRBD1 as D (6 bases). The germline V gene has CDR1 MNHEY and CDR2 SVGEGT. Trimming took 2 bases from V and 11 from J, leaving 12 bases between them. This CDR3 is 13 amino acids long. The CDR3 region has the DNA TGTGCCAGCAGTTACGGGACAATTTCGAAACTGTTTTTT. Amino acids: CASSYGTISKLFF.

This clone has only one observation. The chain employs TRBV5-6 and TRBJ2-3; the D is unclear. Trimming stripped 1 base from V and 7 bases from J, with 7 bases between. The CDR3 has 12 residues. Per the germline V gene, CDR1 is SGHDT and CDR2 is YYEEEE. The CDR3 spells CASSLLGNTQYF. The CDR3 DNA reads as TGTGCCAGCAGCTTGCTAGGTAATACGCAGTATTTT. Using reference TRBV5-6 and TRBJ2-3 for the parts outside the CDR3, the full variable domain is DAGVTQSPTHLIKTRGQQVTLRCSPKSGHDTVSWYQQALGQGPQFIFQYYEEEERQRGNFPDRFSGHQFPNYSSELNVNALLLGDSALYLCASSLLGNTQYFGPGTRLTVL.

This rearrangement joins TRBV6-5 to TRBJ1-2; TRBD1 might be the D (5 bases). Trimming left V 0 bases short and J 4 bases short, with 15 bases between. Germline-derived CDR1 and CDR2 are MNHEY and SVGAGI. The CDR3 sequence is 16 residues long. The CDR3 sequence: CASSYSNTGLPYGYTF. The CDR3 DNA sequence: TGTGCCAGCAGTTACTCGAATACAGGCCTTCCCTATGGCTACACCTTC.